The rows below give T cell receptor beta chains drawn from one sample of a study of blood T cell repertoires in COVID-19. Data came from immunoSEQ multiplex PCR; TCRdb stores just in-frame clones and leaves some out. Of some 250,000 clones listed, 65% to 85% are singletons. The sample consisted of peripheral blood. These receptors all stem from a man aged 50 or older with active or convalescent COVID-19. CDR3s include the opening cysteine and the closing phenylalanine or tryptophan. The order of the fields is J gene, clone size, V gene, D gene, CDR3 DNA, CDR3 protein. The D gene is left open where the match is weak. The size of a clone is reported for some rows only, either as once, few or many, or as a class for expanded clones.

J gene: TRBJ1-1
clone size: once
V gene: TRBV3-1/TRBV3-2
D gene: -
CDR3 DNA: TGTGCCAGCAGCCAAGTTGGGGGGAATGATAGGGCTTTCTTT
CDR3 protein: CASSQVGGNDRAFF

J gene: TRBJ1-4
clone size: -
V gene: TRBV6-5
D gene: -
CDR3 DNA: TGTGCCGCGAAACCCGGACGGGAGAATGAAAAACTGTTTTTT
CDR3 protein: CAAKPGRENEKLFF

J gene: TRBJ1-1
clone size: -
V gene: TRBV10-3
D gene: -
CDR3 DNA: TGTGCCATCAGACTCAGGGTGAACACTGAAGCTTTCTTT
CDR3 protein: CAIRLRVNTEAFF

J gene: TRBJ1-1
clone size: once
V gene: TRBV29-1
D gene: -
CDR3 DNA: TGCAGCGTGGGGGGACCGAACACTGAAGCTTTCTTT
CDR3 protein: CSVGGPNTEAFF

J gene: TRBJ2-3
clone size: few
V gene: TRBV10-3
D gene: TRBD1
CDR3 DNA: TGTGCCATCAGCGGTGGACAGGGGGCAACAGATACGCAGTATTTT
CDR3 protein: CAISGGQGATDTQYF

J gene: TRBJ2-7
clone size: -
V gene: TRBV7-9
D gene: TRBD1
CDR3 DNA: TGTGCCAGCAGCTTCCGGGACAGGGGTCTCTACGAGCAGTACTTC
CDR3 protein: CASSFRDRGLYEQYF

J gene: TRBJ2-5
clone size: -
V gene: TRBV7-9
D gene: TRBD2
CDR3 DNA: TGTGCCAGCAGCAAGCGGGGGTTGGAGACCCAGTACTTC
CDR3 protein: CASSKRGLETQYF

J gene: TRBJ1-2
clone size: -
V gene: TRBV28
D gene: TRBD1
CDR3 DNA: TGTGCCTGTCAGACAGGGGGTTTCTATGGCTACACCTTC
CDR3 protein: CACQTGGFYGYTF

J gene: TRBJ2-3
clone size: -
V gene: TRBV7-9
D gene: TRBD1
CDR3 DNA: TGTGCCAGCAGCTTAGGGGACAGGGACTACACAGATACGCAGTATTTT
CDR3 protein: CASSLGDRDYTDTQYF

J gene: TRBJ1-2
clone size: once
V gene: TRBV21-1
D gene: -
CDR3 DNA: TGTGCCAGCAGCAAGTCCAACGGGACAGAGGTACTCTATGGCTACACCTTC
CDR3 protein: CASSKSNGTEVLYGYTF

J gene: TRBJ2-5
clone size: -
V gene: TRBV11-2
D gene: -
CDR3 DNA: TGTGCCAGCAGCTATGTTAGTCAAGAGACCCAGTACTTC
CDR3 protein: CASSYVSQETQYF

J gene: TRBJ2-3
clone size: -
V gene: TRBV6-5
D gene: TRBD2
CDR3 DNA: TGTGCCAGCAGGCGGGGGGCCCCGGGAGATACGCAGTATTTT
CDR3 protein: CASRRGAPGDTQYF

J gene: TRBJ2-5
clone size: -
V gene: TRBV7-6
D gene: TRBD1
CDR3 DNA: TGTGCCAGCAGCAACCGGGTACAGGGGGTACAAGAGACCCAGTACTTC
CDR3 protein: CASSNRVQGVQETQYF

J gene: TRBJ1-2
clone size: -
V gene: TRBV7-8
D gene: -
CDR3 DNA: TGTGCCAGCAGCTCCACACCGTTAGGGACACCCGATCGGGGCTACACCTTC
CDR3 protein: CASSSTPLGTPDRGYTF

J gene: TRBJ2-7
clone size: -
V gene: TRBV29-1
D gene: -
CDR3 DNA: TGCAGCGTTGAAGATCAAGGGGGGGGCTACGAGCAGTACTTC
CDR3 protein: CSVEDQGGGYEQYF

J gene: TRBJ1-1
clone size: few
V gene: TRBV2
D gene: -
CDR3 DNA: TGTGCCAGCACGAAAGAGGGCTCGGGCACTGAAGCTTTCTTT
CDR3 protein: CASTKEGSGTEAFF

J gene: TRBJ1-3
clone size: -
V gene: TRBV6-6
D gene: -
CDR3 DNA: TGTGCCAGCAGTTTTACATTCCCTTCCCCTGGAAACACCATATATTTT
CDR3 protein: CASSFTFPSPGNTIYF

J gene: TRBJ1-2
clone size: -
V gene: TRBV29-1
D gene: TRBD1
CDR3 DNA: TGCAGCGTTGAAGAGGGACAGGGAGGCTACACCTTC
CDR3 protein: CSVEEGQGGYTF

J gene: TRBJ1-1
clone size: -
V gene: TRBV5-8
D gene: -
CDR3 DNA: TGTGCCAGCAGCTTCCGGGGGGAAGCTTTCTTT
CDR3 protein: CASSFRGEAFF

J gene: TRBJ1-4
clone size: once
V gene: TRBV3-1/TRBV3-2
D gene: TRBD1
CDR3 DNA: TGTGCCAGCAGCCACAGGGGGCAGGGTGAAAAACTGTTTTTT
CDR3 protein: CASSHRGQGEKLFF

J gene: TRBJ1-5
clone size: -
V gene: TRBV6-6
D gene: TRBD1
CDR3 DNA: TGTGCCAGCAAGGGACCCGGGACAGGGGAAGGTCAGCCCCAGCATTTT
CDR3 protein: CASKGPGTGEGQPQHF

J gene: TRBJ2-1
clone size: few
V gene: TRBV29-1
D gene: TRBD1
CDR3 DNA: TGCAGCGTTGAGACAGGGAACTACAATGAGCAGTTCTTC
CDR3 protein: CSVETGNYNEQFF

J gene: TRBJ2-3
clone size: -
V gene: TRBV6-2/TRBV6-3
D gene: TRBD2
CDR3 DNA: TGTGCCAGCAGTTACTCGATAGGGCGGGGGGCCACAGATACGCAGTATTTT
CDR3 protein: CASSYSIGRGATDTQYF

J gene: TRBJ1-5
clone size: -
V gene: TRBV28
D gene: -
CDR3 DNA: TGTGCCAGCAGTCCTATGGCCGGGGGAGGTCAGCCCCAGCATTTT
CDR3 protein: CASSPMAGGGQPQHF

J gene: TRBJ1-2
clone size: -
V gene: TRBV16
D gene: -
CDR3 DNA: TGTGCCAGCAGCCAATCTGGTGAGGTTACAAATGGCTACACCTTC
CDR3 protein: CASSQSGEVTNGYTF

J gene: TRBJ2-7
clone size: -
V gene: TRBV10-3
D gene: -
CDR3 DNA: TGTGCCATCAGTGAGTCCGGACAGAAACTCTACGAGCAGTACTTC
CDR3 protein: CAISESGQKLYEQYF

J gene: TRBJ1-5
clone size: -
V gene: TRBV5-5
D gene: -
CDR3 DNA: TGTGCCAGCAGCTTGTATGGCCCAGGCCAGAATCAGCCCCAGCATTTT
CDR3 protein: CASSLYGPGQNQPQHF

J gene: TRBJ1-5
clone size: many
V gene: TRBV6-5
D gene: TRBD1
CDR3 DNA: TGTGCCAGCAGTCACAGGGGATCGGGCAATCAGCCCCAGCATTTT
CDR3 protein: CASSHRGSGNQPQHF

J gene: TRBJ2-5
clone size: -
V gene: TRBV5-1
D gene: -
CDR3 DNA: TGCGCCAGCAGCTTGGGGTCCGGAGAGACCCAGTACTTC
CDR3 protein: CASSLGSGETQYF

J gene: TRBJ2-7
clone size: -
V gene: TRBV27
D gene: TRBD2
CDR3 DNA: TGTGCCAGCAGTACGGAGACTAGCGGGGACGAGCAGTACTTC
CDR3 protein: CASSTETSGDEQYF

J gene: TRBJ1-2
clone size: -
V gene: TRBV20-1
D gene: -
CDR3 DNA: TGCAGTGCTAGTCGGACAGCTAACTATGGCTACACCTTC
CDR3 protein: CSASRTANYGYTF

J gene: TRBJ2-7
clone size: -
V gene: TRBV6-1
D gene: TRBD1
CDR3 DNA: TGTGCCAGCAGTGAAGCACCGGGACAGAACTCCTACGAGCAGTACTTC
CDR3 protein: CASSEAPGQNSYEQYF

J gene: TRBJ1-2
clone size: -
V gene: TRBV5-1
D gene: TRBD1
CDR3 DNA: TGCGCCAGCAGCGACCCCGCAGGGGGCGGGAACTATGGCTACACCTTC
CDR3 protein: CASSDPAGGGNYGYTF

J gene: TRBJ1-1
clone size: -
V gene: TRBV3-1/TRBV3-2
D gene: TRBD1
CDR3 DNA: TGTGCCAGCAGCCAAGATCAGGGGGTATGGACTGAAGCTTTCTTT
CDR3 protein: CASSQDQGVWTEAFF

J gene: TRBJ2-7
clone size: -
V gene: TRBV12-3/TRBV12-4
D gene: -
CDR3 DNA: TGTGCCAGCAGTGCGGGACCGACCTACGAGCAGTACTTC
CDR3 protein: CASSAGPTYEQYF

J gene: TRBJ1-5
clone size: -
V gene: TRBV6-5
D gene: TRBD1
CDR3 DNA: TGTGCAGGGGCTACAGGGGATCAGCCCCAGCATTTT
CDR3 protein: CAGATGDQPQHF

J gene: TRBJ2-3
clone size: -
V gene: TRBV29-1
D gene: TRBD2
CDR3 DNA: TGCAGTGTCTGGCGGGGGGGCGGAGATACGCAGTATTTT
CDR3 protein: CSVWRGGGDTQYF

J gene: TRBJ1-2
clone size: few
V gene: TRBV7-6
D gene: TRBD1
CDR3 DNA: TGTGCCAGCAGCCTTACCCCGGGCAGGGGGAGCTATGGCTACACCTTC
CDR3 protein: CASSLTPGRGSYGYTF

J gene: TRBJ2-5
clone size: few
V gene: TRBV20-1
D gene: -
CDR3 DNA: TGCAGTGCTAGATTAGTGGAGACCCAGTACTTC
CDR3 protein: CSARLVETQYF

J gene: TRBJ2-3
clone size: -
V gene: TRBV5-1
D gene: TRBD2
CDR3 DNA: TGCGCCAGCAGCCCCCTCGGACTAGCGACCGTTGCAGATACGCAGTATTTT
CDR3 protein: CASSPLGLATVADTQYF

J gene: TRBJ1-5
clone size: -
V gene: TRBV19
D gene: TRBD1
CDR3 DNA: TGTGCCAGTAGCTCGGGACAGGGTTTCCAGCCCCAGCATTTT
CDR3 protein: CASSSGQGFQPQHF

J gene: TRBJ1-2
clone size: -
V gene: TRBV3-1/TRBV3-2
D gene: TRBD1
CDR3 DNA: TGTGCCAGCAGCCCGAGAGGGCAGGGGGTGGGATATGGCTACACCTTC
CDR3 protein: CASSPRGQGVGYGYTF

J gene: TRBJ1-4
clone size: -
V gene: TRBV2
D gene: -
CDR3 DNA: TGTGCCAGCAGTCAAAGCCGACCCTCTCACGGGGCTAATGAAAAACTGTTTTTT
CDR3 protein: CASSQSRPSHGANEKLFF

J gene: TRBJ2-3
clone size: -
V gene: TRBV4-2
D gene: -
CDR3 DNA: TGTGCCAGCAGCCAAGTGGCCCGTCACACAGATACGCAGTATTTT
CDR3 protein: CASSQVARHTDTQYF

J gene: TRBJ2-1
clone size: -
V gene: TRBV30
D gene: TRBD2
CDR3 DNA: TGTGCCTGGAGTGAATCTAGCGGGGGGAATGAGCAGTTCTTC
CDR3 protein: CAWSESSGGNEQFF

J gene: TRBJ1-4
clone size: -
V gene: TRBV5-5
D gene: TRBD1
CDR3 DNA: TGTGCCAGCAGCTTGACTGGGACAGCCAATGAAAAACTGTTTTTT
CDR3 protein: CASSLTGTANEKLFF

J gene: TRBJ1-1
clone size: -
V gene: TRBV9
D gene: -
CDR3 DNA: TGTGCCAGCAGCGTAGAAGGCCGGAGGGACACTGAAGCTTTCTTT
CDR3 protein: CASSVEGRRDTEAFF